This T cell receptor (beta chain) was observed in a study of blood T cell repertoires in COVID-19. Study in general: From T cells, B-cell-depleted T cells, or PBMCs came the material, which was cDNA or gDNA.

CDR1 and CDR2 (germline): SGHRS, YFSETQ. Trimming left V 1 base short and J 5 bases short, with 15 bases between. The CDR3 sequence is 15 residues long. This table comes from immunoSEQ multiplex PCR, and its TCRdb copy is limited to in-frame clones, with some not included. Of over 400,000 clones in the sample, 70% to 90% were seen once. Cohorts were based on clinical histories the participants reported. Recovered status in Cohort 3 required two negative PCRs, clearance, or symptom resolution. This clone was picked up a small number of times. The clonotype was recovered from an older woman who had recovered from COVID-19. The chain recombines TRBV5-1 with TRBJ2-5, with a tentative D call TRBD1 (5 bases). Sequencing input: PBMCs or T cells enriched from blood (not recorded which). The DNA for the CDR3 is TGCGCCAGCAGCTTGTCCCCAGGGTTCAGGGAGACCCAGTACTTC. Its protein product is CASSLSPGFRETQYF.